This TCR beta chain appears in the sequencing data of a study of cytomegalovirus exposure and HLA in healthy donors. Some clones are missing from TCRdb's copy, which holds only in-frame ones; the method was immunoSEQ multiplex PCR. The profile shows some 120,000 clones, around 95% of them singletons. Concerning this clone itself: Its target is not known.

The V gene end was trimmed by 0 bases and the J gene end by 6 bases; junction bases not matched to a gene: 9. The CDR3 contains 16 residues. CDR1 SGDLS and CDR2 YYNGEE come from the germline V gene. Broader study findings: Altogether, 160 or so TCR beta chains were recorded as cytomegalovirus-associated.

Material: PBMCs. This chain links TRBV9 with TRBJ1-2; 9 bases line up with TRBD1. This TCR was recovered from a man between 18 and 29 years old in good health and CMV-seronegative. CDR3 amino acids: CASSVGGRDRGNGYTF. The CDR3 region has the DNA TGTGCCAGCAGCGTAGGGGGCCGTGACAGGGGGAATGGCTACACCTTC.